This T cell receptor beta chain is from a study of Ad26.COV2.S vaccination and SARS-CoV-2 variants. This clone was seen just once. The treatment: 15 to 20 received Ad26.COV2.S at low or high dose, single or two shots; roughly 5 received placebo; per-sample allocation not given. The study sampled participants on day 63 after the first vaccine or placebo injection. The germline V gene has CDR1 SGDLS and CDR2 YYNGEE. J was trimmed by 5 bases and V by 3 bases; bases with no gene match: 6. The CDR3 is made up of 16 amino acids. The data were produced by immunoSEQ multiplex PCR, yet TCRdb's version contains in-frame clones alone and is incomplete. This sample has under 250,000 clones, with around 90% found just once.

This material consisted of peripheral blood, taken in a trial of Ad26.COV2.S vaccine versus placebo. The clonotype comes from a person between 18 and 65 years old who received the Ad26.COV2.S COVID-19 vaccine or a placebo. The chain has TRBV9 and TRBJ2-2, with TRBD2 matching over 11 bases. The chain's CDR3 is CASSAVAGGQTGELFF. CDR3 nucleotides: TGTGCCAGCAGCGCTGTAGCGGGGGGGCAAACCGGGGAGCTGTTTTTT.